These 28 T cell receptor beta chains were sequenced from one sample in a study of immune cell composition in non-small cell lung cancer. The assay was immunoSEQ multiplex PCR, and TCRdb's table has in-frame clones only and misses some. The sample holds about 6,600 clones, roughly 80% seen once. Sample: lung tumor tissue. The receptors originated from a human donor with non-small cell lung cancer.

By its share, this clone is medium-sized. This sequence joins TRBV4-2 and TRBJ2-7, with 10 bases fitting TRBD2. Per the germline V gene, CDR1 is LGHNA and CDR2 is YNFKEQ. The CDR3 sequence is 19 residues long. V was pared by 0 bases and J by 4 bases, with 15 bases of the junction left unmatched. The CDR3 region has the DNA TGTGCCAGCAGCCAAGAGTCGGACGACCAGGGAGCGGGGGGGTACGAGCAGTACTTC. This sequence encodes CASSQESDDQGAGGYEQYF.

The CDR3 DNA reads TGCGCCAGCAGCTTGTCCCAGGGAAGTGGAAACACCATATATTTT. Amino acid sequence: CASSLSQGSGNTIYF. J is TRBJ1-3 and V is TRBV5-1, with D perhaps TRBD1 (5 bases). Trimming took 1 base from V and 3 from J, leaving 11 bases between them. CDR3 length equals 15 residues. The germline V gene has CDR1 SGHRS and CDR2 YFSETQ.

The CDR3 here is CSVLGRQRYGYTF. Written as DNA, the CDR3 is TGCAGCGTACTCGGGCGACAGAGATATGGCTACACCTTC. V gene TRBV29-1 combines with J gene TRBJ1-2, with TRBD1 as a possible D gene (5 bases). There are 13 residues in the CDR3. Trimming stripped 6 bases from V and 5 bases from J, with 16 bases between. Germline V CDR1 and CDR2: SQVTM, ANQGSEA.

This chain links TRBV4-1 with TRBJ2-1; D possibly corresponds to TRBD1 (5 bases). Germline V gene lookup returns CDR1 MGHRA and CDR2 YSYEKL. V lost 0 bases and J 3 bases, leaving 24 bases between the germline ends. The CDR3 sequence is 20 residues long. CDR3 sequence reads: CASSQDATGRGTFLYNEQFF. CDR3 coding DNA: TGCGCCAGCAGCCAAGATGCTACAGGTCGAGGCACATTCCTCTACAATGAGCAGTTCTTC.

The chain carries TRBV28 and TRBJ2-1; TRBD1 aligns across 7 bases. The CDR3 covers 16 residues. Looked up from germline, CDR1 is MDHEN and CDR2 is SYDVKM. V gave up 7 bases and J gave up 0 bases; unmatched junction bases: 9. CDR3 sequence reads: CASNSYRDSSYNEQFF. CDR3 in DNA: TGTGCCAGCAACTCGTACCGGGACAGCTCCTACAATGAGCAGTTCTTC.

V and J are TRBV11-1 and TRBJ1-3, with a weak D call TRBD1 (6 bases). V was trimmed by 5 bases and J by 4 bases, leaving 18 bases between them. Germline CDR1 and CDR2: SGHAT and FQDESV (reference sequence). The CDR3 contains 16 residues. The CDR3 loop is CASSLARSDSGNTIYF. The DNA of the CDR3 is TGTGCCAGCAGCCTTGCTCGGTCGGACAGCGGAAACACCATATATTTT.

V usage is TRBV29-1 and J usage is TRBJ1-2; 7 nucleotides line up with TRBD1. J was trimmed by 4 bases and V by 4 bases; bases with no gene match: 6. CDR3 size: 13 residues. CDR1 is SQVTM and CDR2 is ANQGSEA in the germline V gene. The CDR3 protein is CSVGQGGPYGYTF. The CDR3 bases are TGCAGCGTTGGACAGGGTGGTCCCTATGGCTACACCTTC.

CDR3 sequence: CASSTGQTFNQPQHF. CDR3 DNA: TGTGCCAGCAGCACCGGACAGACTTTTAATCAGCCCCAGCATTTT. The V gene is TRBV5-8, the J gene TRBJ1-5, with D possibly being TRBD1 (6 bases). V gave up 4 bases and J gave up 4 bases, with 15 bases separating them. CDR3 length: 15 residues. In germline, CDR1 is SGHTS, CDR2 YDEGEE.

The chain carries TRBV4-1 and TRBJ2-3; no clear D gene. The germline gives CDR1 MGHRA, CDR2 YSYEKL. Deletions cut 4 bases from V and 0 bases from J, with 11 bases between. The CDR3 has 15 amino acids. CDR3: CASSPQEASTDTQYF. Written as DNA, the CDR3 is TGCGCCAGCAGCCCCCAGGAAGCTAGCACAGATACGCAGTATTTT.

The chain joins TRBV9 to TRBJ2-2, with D perhaps matching TRBD2 (5 bases). The germline V gene encodes CDR1 SGDLS and CDR2 YYNGEE. Trimming removed 3 bases at V and 7 bases at J, with 16 bases between. The CDR3 spans 15 residues. CDR3 coding DNA: TGTGCCAGCAGCGGGATAGCGTGGGAAGGCGGGGAGCTGTTTTTT. Its translation is CASSGIAWEGGELFF.

The chain combines TRBV28 with TRBJ1-2, with D possibly TRBD1 on 6 matching bases. The germline V gene encodes CDR1 MDHEN and CDR2 SYDVKM. V shed 4 bases and J shed 4 bases, with 13 bases lying between them. The CDR3 has 14 amino acids. The CDR3 region has the DNA TGTGCCAGCAGTTCAGGGGCGGTTATCTATGGCTACACCTTC. Protein sequence: CASSSGAVIYGYTF.

V gene TRBV7-2 combines with J gene TRBJ1-5; possibly TRBD1 for D (5 bases). Trimming shortened V by 1 base and J by 6 bases, and 10 bases separated the two germline ends. The CDR3 has 14 residues. Germline-derived CDR1 and CDR2 are SGHTA and FQGNSA. The CDR3: CASSLVGAAQPQHF. The CDR3 DNA reads TGTGCCAGCAGCTTAGTTGGGGCAGCTCAGCCCCAGCATTTT.

This chain links TRBV7-7 with TRBJ2-7, with D unclear. V gave up 5 bases and J gave up 0 bases, with 11 bases separating them. Germline V gives CDR1 SSHAT, CDR2 FNYEAQ (reference sequence). The CDR3 runs to 14 residues. The CDR3 DNA follows: TGTGCCAGCAGCCCAGGCGTCAGCTCCTACGAGCAGTACTTC. It encodes CASSPGVSSYEQYF.

This clone showed up just a few times. The chain employs TRBV5-1 and TRBJ2-7, with 7 bases that match TRBD2. Trimming took 3 bases from V and 6 from J; bases not matched to a gene: 9. The CDR3 sequence is 14 residues long. Germline lookup yields CDR1 SGHRS and CDR2 YFSETQ. The CDR3 DNA reads TGCGCCAGCAGCTCGGGACTATCGTGGACCGAGCAGTACTTC. Its protein product is CASSSGLSWTEQYF.

The chain recombines TRBV9 with TRBJ2-1, with 13 bases lining up with TRBD2. The CDR3 has 15 amino acids. V was pared by 4 bases and J by 12 bases, with 10 bases of the junction left unmatched. The germline V gene has CDR1 SGDLS and CDR2 YYNGEE. This CDR3 is CASSPQLAGGLGQFF. CDR3 DNA: TGTGCCAGCAGCCCTCAACTAGCGGGGGGGCTTGGGCAGTTCTTC.

This chain connects TRBV6-1 to TRBJ2-7; tentative D call: TRBD1 (5 bases). The germline CDR1 and CDR2 sequences are MNHNS and SASEGT. The CDR3 runs 14 residues. V lost 1 base, J lost 3 bases, and 10 bases lay in between. Written as DNA, the CDR3 is TGTGCCAGCAGTGAAGGAACAGGCCGCTACGAGCAGTACTTC. Encoded protein: CASSEGTGRYEQYF.

V gene TRBV2 combines with J gene TRBJ1-5; D perhaps matches TRBD1 (6 bases). Trimming removed 8 bases at V and 3 bases at J, with 14 bases between. CDR1 is SNHLY, CDR2 FYNNEI, per germline. The CDR3 has 14 amino acids. CDR3 bases: TGTGCCAGCCTGCCCGACAGGATCAATCAGCCCCAGCATTTT. This sequence encodes CASLPDRINQPQHF.

The CDR3, as DNA: TGTGCCAGCAGCTTACAGGGGACAGACACTGAAGCTTTCTTT. This codes for CASSLQGTDTEAFF. The chain is built from TRBV7-3 and TRBJ1-1; 7 bases agree with TRBD1. This CDR3 is built from 14 residues. V dropped 2 bases and J dropped 3; count of bases not matched to a gene: 3. CDR1 is SGHTA, CDR2 FQGTGA, per germline.

This clone has just one count. The chain uses TRBV5-1 and TRBJ2-2, with D tentatively TRBD1 (5 bases). Germline V gene lookup returns CDR1 SGHRS and CDR2 YFSETQ. The germline V and J ends were trimmed by 0 bases and 1 base, with 7 bases remaining between them. This CDR3 is built from 15 residues. CDR3 nucleotides: TGCGCCAGCAGCTTGGACAGGCTGAACACCGGGGAGCTGTTTTTT. Its protein is CASSLDRLNTGELFF.

The chain recombines TRBV10-3 with TRBJ2-7; 9 bases fit TRBD2. The CDR3 contains 12 residues. V gave up 10 bases and J gave up 2 bases; unmatched junction bases: 3. CDR1 is ENHRY and CDR2 is SYGVKD in the germline V gene. Written as DNA, the CDR3 is TGTGCCACAGCGGGAGGCCCCTACGAGCAGTACTTC. As protein: CATAGGPYEQYF.

The chain carries TRBV6-1 and TRBJ2-7; 7 nucleotides align to TRBD2. The CDR3 length is 13 residues. The germline gives CDR1 MNHNS, CDR2 SASEGT. The V and J ends lost 6 bases and 5 bases, in that order; junction bases with no gene match: 7. Written as DNA, the CDR3 is TGTGCCAGCAGCCCCCTCGGGAGGCACGAGCAGTACTTC. Its protein product is CASSPLGRHEQYF.

V and J are TRBV15 and TRBJ2-5, with D uncertain. This CDR3 region has 13 residues. Between the trimmed V and J ends, which lost 1 base and 5 bases, there was a span of 8 bases. The germline CDR1 and CDR2 sequences are LNHNV and YYDKDF (reference sequence). The CDR3 DNA reads as TGTGCCACCAGCAGAGGGGCACAGGAGACCCAGTACTTC. Its protein product is CATSRGAQETQYF.

The chain has TRBV28 and TRBJ2-5; D unclear. Germline CDR1 reads MDHEN; CDR2 reads SYDVKM. This CDR3 contains 16 residues. V was cut by 5 bases and J by 2 bases, with 18 bases left in between. CDR3 nucleotides: TGTGCCAGCAGTCCCTGGGCTGTTGCAGAGCAAGAGACCCAGTACTTC. Amino acids: CASSPWAVAEQETQYF.

This clone was observed once. The rearrangement joins TRBV4-1 to TRBJ2-6; D might be TRBD1 (6 bases). The V end lost 0 bases, the J end lost 2 bases, and 8 bases lay between the germline ends. CDR3 length equals 16 residues. Germline lookup yields CDR1 MGHRA and CDR2 YSYEKL. The CDR3 DNA follows: TGCGCCAGCAGCCAAGATTACAGGGCTGGGGCCAACGTCCTGACTTTC. It specifies CASSQDYRAGANVLTF.

This clone was counted a few times. The rearrangement links TRBV7-6 to TRBJ2-7; weak D call: TRBD1 (6 bases). This CDR3 is built from 13 residues. Germline V CDR1 and CDR2: SGHVS, FNYEAQ. With 5 bases removed from V and 3 bases from J, the gap between germline ends came to 11 bases. DNA of the CDR3: TGTGCCAGCAGCCCGGCAGGGGTCTACGAGCAGTACTTC. Translation gives CASSPAGVYEQYF.

This chain links TRBV15 with TRBJ2-2; 10 bases are shared with TRBD1. The CDR3 is 17 residues long. Losses at the gene ends were 0 bases for V and 5 bases for J; bases not matched to a gene: 6. Germline V CDR1 and CDR2: LNHNV, YYDKDF (reference sequence). This CDR3 is CATSRDWGQGSTGELFF. CDR3 bases: TGTGCCACCAGCAGAGATTGGGGACAGGGGAGTACCGGGGAGCTGTTTTTT.

V and J are TRBV29-1 and TRBJ2-5; 10 nucleotides line up with TRBD2. With V trimmed by 8 bases and J by 4 bases, 10 bases remained unmatched. The germline V gene has CDR1 SQVTM and CDR2 ANQGSEA. The CDR3 runs 14 residues. The CDR3 reads CSSGQAGGPETQYF. As DNA, the CDR3 is TGCAGCTCCGGGCAAGCGGGGGGGCCAGAGACCCAGTACTTC.

The CDR3 is CASSRTLNVIFGELFF. In DNA form, the CDR3 reads TGTGCCAGCAGCAGGACTCTGAATGTTATCTTCGGGGAGCTGTTTTTT. This chain links TRBV7-2 with TRBJ2-2; the D gene is possibly TRBD2 (5 bases). The CDR3 sequence is 16 residues long. V was shortened by 5 bases and J by 7 bases, with 20 bases between the two germline ends. Germline V gene sequence: CDR1 SGHTA, CDR2 FQGNSA.